The 16 T cell receptor beta chains in this list originate from one sample, sequenced in a study of T cell repertoires in cytomegalovirus infection (dated by TCRdb to the late 2010s). TCRdb records Illumina HiSeq 1500 as the sequencer. Clones were called with MiXCR by TCRdb after fastp trimmed the public reads at Q25, and only in-frame beta chains were retained. Entries that share a CDR3 protein sequence are merged under the most common genes and DNA. This sample is represented by under 300,000 distinct CDR3 sequences; around 12% of them were singletons. The leading ten clones occupy approximately 1.6% of the sample. Sequenced sample: PBMCs. Every receptor here comes from a human donor in good health (CMV status not recorded). Some clones in this sample may be carry-over from other donors' samples.

V usage is TRBV5-1 and J usage is TRBJ1-5, with a possible D match to TRBD1 (5 bases). From germline, CDR1 is SGHRS and CDR2 YFSETQ. The CDR3 contains 14 residues. The V gene lost 4 bases and the J gene lost 2 bases, with 10 bases spanning the gap. The CDR3 DNA follows: TGCGCCAGCAGCGGGGGGGAGCGCAATCAGCCCCAGCATTTT. Translating it yields CASSGGERNQPQHF.

There are many counts of this clonotype. The V gene is TRBV27, the J gene TRBJ2-7; TRBD1 matches at 7 bases. The J segment lost 3 bases and the V segment lost 6 bases, leaving 11 bases of the junction unmatched. CDR3 size: 15 residues. Per the germline V gene, CDR1 is MNHEY and CDR2 is SMNVEV (reference sequence). The CDR3 DNA reads as TGTGCCAGCAGACCTCAAAACAGGGGAAGCTACGAGCAGTACTTC. It is translated as CASRPQNRGSYEQYF.

This clonotype was detected ten times or more. The chain employs TRBV6-5 and TRBJ2-7; D may correspond to TRBD1 or TRBD2 (5 bases each). CDR1 MNHEY and CDR2 SVGAGI come from the germline V gene. The CDR3 is 14 amino acids. V was shortened by 6 bases and J by 0 bases, with 12 bases between the two germline ends. The chain's CDR3 is CASSPGPNSYEQYF. The CDR3 bases are TGTGCCAGCAGCCCGGGACCGAACTCCTACGAGCAGTACTTC.

This clonotype has a count of ten or more. The genes are TRBV6-2 or TRBV6-3 and TRBJ2-1; 7 bases are shared with TRBD2. Germline-derived CDR1 and CDR2 are MNHEY and SVGEGT. CDR3 size: 14 residues. J gave up 6 bases and V 5 bases, and 7 bases lay outside the gene matches. The CDR3 protein is CASSPPSSGNEQFF. The CDR3 bases are TGTGCCAGCAGTCCCCCCTCTAGCGGCAATGAGCAGTTCTTC.

This clonotype was seen many times. The chain combines TRBV7-2 with TRBJ2-7; D might be TRBD1 or TRBD2, each matching 5 bases. This CDR3 is 14 amino acids long. The germline V gene encodes CDR1 SGHTA and CDR2 FQGNSA. The V and J ends lost 5 bases and 3 bases respectively, with 14 bases between them. CDR3 protein: CASSLPGTVYEQYF. CDR3 nucleotide sequence: TGTGCCAGCAGCCTTCCCGGGACGGTCTACGAGCAGTACTTC.

This clonotype was picked up a small number of times. The CDR3 loop reads CSVEDRGRIGELFF. CDR3 sequence (DNA): TGCAGCGTTGAAGACAGGGGGAGGATCGGGGAGCTGTTTTTT. The V gene is TRBV29-1, the J gene TRBJ2-2; maybe TRBD1 (7 bases). CDR1 and CDR2 from the germline V gene are SQVTM and ANQGSEA. The CDR3 runs 14 residues. V lost 0 bases, J lost 7 bases, and 12 bases lay in between.

This clonotype showed up just a few times. The chain employs TRBV20-1 and TRBJ2-6; TRBD1 aligns across 9 bases. The V gene's germline CDR1 is DFQATT and CDR2 SNEGSKA (reference sequence). The V and J ends lost 3 bases and 0 bases, in that order; junction bases with no gene match: 9. The CDR3 contains 18 residues. In nucleotides, the CDR3 is TGCAGTGCTAGGGGAAGGGACAGGGCCGGCTCTGGGGCCAACGTCCTGACTTTC. Protein product: CSARGRDRAGSGANVLTF.

The sample holds a few counts of this clonotype. The chain has TRBV24-1 and TRBJ2-2; 8 bases line up with TRBD2. V lost 11 bases and J lost 5; bases outside the gene matches: 9. The length of the CDR3 is 14 residues. CDR1 is KGHDR, CDR2 SFDVKD, per germline. CDR3 amino acids: CARSSGRGTGELFF. CDR3 DNA: TGTGCCAGGTCGAGCGGGAGAGGGACCGGGGAGCTGTTTTTT.

This clonotype was counted ten times or more. This rearrangement joins TRBV7-2 to TRBJ1-5; D gene uncertain. Germline assignment: CDR1 SGHTA and CDR2 FQGNSA. The length of the CDR3 is 14 residues. V was trimmed by 2 bases and J by 3 bases, leaving 8 bases between them. The CDR3 is CASSLPGYNQPQHF. CDR3 coding DNA: TGTGCCAGCAGCTTACCGGGATACAATCAGCCCCAGCATTTT.

This clonotype was picked up many times. The J gene is TRBJ2-1, the V gene TRBV7-8, with TRBD2 matching 8 bases. The junction had 13 bases not matched to a gene; V was cut back by 8 bases and J by 10 bases. CDR1 SGHVS and CDR2 FQNEAQ come from the germline V gene. CDR3 length: 14 residues. CDR3 in amino acids: CASGLAGPWGEQFF. The CDR3 DNA sequence: TGTGCCAGCGGGCTAGCGGGCCCTTGGGGGGAGCAGTTCTTC.

The table lists this clonotype with many counts. The V gene is TRBV28, the J gene TRBJ1-1; 11 bases align to TRBD1. The V gene end was trimmed by 2 bases and the J gene end by 11 bases; junction bases not matched to a gene: 4. The CDR3 is 13 residues long. Germline CDR1 is MDHEN and CDR2 is SYDVKM. The CDR3 DNA reads as TGTGCCAGCAGTTTACGGGACAGGGGGATCGCTTTCTTT. It specifies CASSLRDRGIAFF.

The CDR3: CSARGAGTGVGEQYF. CDR3 sequence (DNA): TGCAGTGCTAGAGGTGCCGGGACAGGGGTGGGAGAGCAGTACTTC. The genes are TRBV20-1 and TRBJ2-7; 10 nucleotides match TRBD1. In germline, CDR1 is DFQATT, CDR2 SNEGSKA (reference sequence). With 1 base clipped from V and 7 bases from J, the junction kept 10 bases outside the gene matches. CDR3 length: 15 amino acids.

This clonotype has a count of ten or more. J is TRBJ2-5 and V is TRBV7-2, with 10 bases identical to TRBD2. Germline V gives CDR1 SGHTA, CDR2 FQGNSA. The CDR3 has 17 residues. The ends lost 1 base at V and 5 bases at J; junction bases unmatched: 10. The CDR3 spells CASSLVLPGLAKETQYF. CDR3 bases: TGTGCCAGCAGCTTAGTTCTCCCGGGACTAGCGAAGGAGACCCAGTACTTC.

This clonotype has a count of ten or more. J is TRBJ2-7 and V is TRBV19, with 9 bases fitting TRBD1. Germline-derived CDR1 and CDR2 are LNHDA and SQIVND (reference sequence). V lost 10 bases to trimming and J lost 1 base; unmatched junction nucleotides: 5. This CDR3 contains 13 residues. The CDR3 DNA is TGTGCCACCGGGGACAGGGTGTCCTACGAGCAGTACTTC. Protein: CATGDRVSYEQYF.

The rearrangement uses TRBV20-1 and TRBJ2-5; 7 nucleotides line up with TRBD1. In germline, CDR1 is DFQATT, CDR2 SNEGSKA (reference sequence). J gave up 7 bases and V 6 bases, and 11 bases lay outside the gene matches. This CDR3 contains 13 residues. CDR3 bases: TGCAGTGCCCCCCCTACAGGGGAGAGGACCCAGTACTTC. Residues: CSAPPTGERTQYF.

The chain joins TRBV6-6 to TRBJ2-5; D not certain. The V end was cut by 4 bases, the J end by 2 bases, with 8 bases between. Per germline, CDR1 MNHNY and CDR2 SVGAGI (reference sequence). CDR3 length: 13 amino acids. The CDR3 protein is CASSSILQETQYF. The CDR3 bases are TGTGCCAGCAGTTCTATTTTACAAGAGACCCAGTACTTC.